This TCR beta chain is from a study of OX40 agonist ivuxolimab in advanced cancers. About the full investigation: Ivuxolimab was an agonistic, fully human IgG2 monoclonal antibody directed against OX40 (CD134), a costimulatory receptor. Of the roughly 52 patients in dose escalation, about 19 had hepatocellular carcinoma, some 15 had melanoma, 9 had renal cell carcinoma and 9 had head and neck cancer. In the dose-escalation cohort, roughly four fifths of patients were male, and the mean age was approximately 60 years, with a range of about 20 to 79. Three dose-escalation patients achieved partial responses, one with hepatocellular carcinoma and two with cutaneous melanoma. Prior anti-PD-1, anti-PD-L1 or anti-CTLA-4 therapy was permitted, and checkpoint inhibitors had been received by less than 45% of dose-escalation patients. Intravenous ivuxolimab was administered to patients every 2 weeks at six dose levels: 0.01, 0.1, 0.3, 1.5, 3 and 10 mg/kg. The paper reports the monotherapy dose-escalation portion (N of about 47 patients) of the phase I ivuxolimab trial. Peripheral TCRbeta sequencing aimed to test whether ivuxolimab altered TCR sequence diversity and caused clonal T-cell expansion. What the authors observed across the whole study: Clonal expansion of both CD4+ and CD8+ blood T cells was observed from baseline to week 6 at doses 0.1 to 3.0 mg/kg. In the 0.1-3.0 mg/kg groups, partial responders had among the lowest normalized peripheral clonal expansion, particularly in CD8+ T cells. After ivuxolimab, more expanded clones were found on average in CD8+ T cells than in CD4+ T cells. The antigen specificity of the clonally expanded peripheral T cells was not determined. Low levels of normalized T-cell clonal expansion were also seen in some patients who did not respond.

To sequence the TCRbeta CDR3 region, genomic DNA was isolated from the sorted cells. The immunoSEQ Assay was used for sequencing of TCRbeta CDR3 regions. As stored in TCRdb, this immuneACCESS dataset retains in-frame rearrangements with V and J assigned. A fraction of the clones does not appear; measured against another copy, unresolved V genes explain less than half of the discrepancy, and the remainder lacks a known reason. Within this sample are about 24,000 clones, with around 79% of them counted one time only. Jointly, the top ten make up 13% of the sample. Patients with autoimmune disease history or receiving systemic immunosuppression were excluded from the trial. Peripheral blood for TCR sequencing was collected from all dose cohorts at baseline, on cycle 4 day 1, and on cycle 7 day 1. Samples were obtained from an open-label, multicenter, first-in-human phase I dose-escalation trial of ivuxolimab. Adults with locally advanced or metastatic melanoma, renal cell, hepatocellular, or head and neck squamous cell carcinoma were enrolled in the trial. CD4+ and CD8+ T cells were sorted separately from peripheral blood before TCR sequencing.

The germline V gene sets CDR1 to SGDLS and CDR2 to YYNGEE. V is trimmed back by 0 bases and J by 6 bases, and the junction contains 9 bases that no gene match accounts for. Measured from the cysteine to the phenylalanine, the CDR3 is 16 residues long. The read is trimmed to its CDR3 DNA, 48 bases read in frame from base 1. As regards this clone: Its antigen is still unknown. No qualities accompany the bases; no much larger clone lies one base away.

The sequence was obtained from an adult with an advanced solid tumor such as melanoma, head and neck, liver or kidney cancer. The sample here was CD4+ or CD8+ T cells sorted from blood, taken in a trial of the OX40 agonist ivuxolimab. The sequence is built from TRBV9 and TRBJ2-1; 7 central bases correspond to TRBD2. The sequenced DNA is TGTGCCAGCAGCGTAGAAACGGGACTACCTCTCAATGAGCAGTTCTTC. It is translated as CASSVETGLPLNEQFF.